Listed here are 14 T cell receptor beta chains from one sample, sequenced in a study of blood T cell repertoires in COVID-19. Sequencing was performed with immunoSEQ multiplex PCR; in TCRdb, only in-frame clones are kept and a portion is missing. The sample lists hundreds of thousands of clones, 70% to 90% occurring once. Sample: peripheral blood. The receptor source for this set is a woman aged 45-60 years with acute or convalescent COVID-19.

The chain carries TRBV9 and TRBJ1-1; TRBD1 might be the D (5 bases). Per the germline V gene, CDR1 is SGDLS and CDR2 is YYNGEE. The CDR3 extends over 15 amino acids. The V gene lost 0 bases and the J gene lost 2 bases, with 11 bases spanning the gap. CDR3 DNA: TGTGCCAGCAGCGTAGAGGGCAGGGAAAACACTGAAGCTTTCTTT. Translating gives CASSVEGRENTEAFF. Variable domain in full (rest from reference TRBV9 and TRBJ1-1): DSGVTQTPKHLITATGQRVTLRCSPRSGDLSVYWYQQSLDQGLQFLIQYYNGEERAKGNILERFSAQQFPDLHSELNLSSLELGDSALYFCASSVEGRENTEAFFGQGTRLTVV.

The rearrangement joins TRBV20-1 to TRBJ1-1; 8 bases match TRBD1. Germline V lookup: CDR1 DFQATT, CDR2 SNEGSKA (reference sequence). V shed 6 bases, J shed 6 bases, and the junction held 3 bases outside the gene matches. The length of the CDR3 is 11 residues. The CDR3 bases are TGCAGTGCAAGGACAGGGTCTGAAGCTTTCTTT. Translating gives CSARTGSEAFF.

J is TRBJ1-2 and V is TRBV4-2, with D possibly matching TRBD1 (6 bases). CDR3 size: 13 residues. Trimming shortened V by 5 bases and J by 8 bases, and 15 bases separated the two germline ends. The germline CDR1 and CDR2 sequences are LGHNA and YNFKEQ. CDR3 region: CASSDLQGGGYTF. The DNA for the CDR3 is TGTGCCAGCAGCGATTTACAGGGAGGGGGCTACACCTTC.

The J gene is TRBJ1-1, the V gene TRBV6-4, with 8 bases that match TRBD1. The CDR3 spans 14 residues. Germline values: CDR1 MRHNA, CDR2 SNTAGT. With 6 bases clipped from V and 11 bases from J, the junction kept 14 bases outside the gene matches. The chain's CDR3 is CASSVNGQGPVAFF. The CDR3 DNA follows: TGTGCCAGCAGCGTAAATGGACAGGGTCCTGTGGCTTTCTTT.

The count of this clone is one. V usage is TRBV4-2 and J usage is TRBJ2-5, with 7 bases aligning to TRBD2. CDR3 length equals 15 residues. Germline CDR1 and CDR2: LGHNA and YNFKEQ. After removal of 0 bases from V and 3 bases from J, the junction contained 4 bases not matched to a gene. The CDR3: CASSQEGGSKETQYF. The CDR3 coding sequence is TGTGCCAGCAGCCAAGAGGGAGGGAGCAAAGAGACCCAGTACTTC.

The rearrangement links TRBV7-8 to TRBJ1-3; D gene unclear. Trimming took off 1 base at V and 0 bases at J, with 10 bases between the two ends. The CDR3 sequence is 16 residues long. The germline gives CDR1 SGHVS, CDR2 FQNEAQ. CDR3 DNA sequence: TGTGCCAGCAGCTTAGTCAACGGGAGCTCTGGAAACACCATATATTTT. It yields the protein CASSLVNGSSGNTIYF.

This chain uses TRBV3-1 (or the pseudogene TRBV3-2) with TRBJ1-1; the D gene is possibly TRBD1 (6 bases). The germline CDR1 and CDR2 sequences are LGHDT and YNNKEL (reference sequence). Trimming took off 7 bases at V and 1 base at J, with 13 bases between the two ends. The CDR3 contains 14 residues. The CDR3 is CASTLGGRNTEAFF. Here the CDR3 DNA reads TGTGCCAGCACCCTAGGGGGTCGGAACACTGAAGCTTTCTTT.

CDR3 sequence: CASLPGGPGEQYF. CDR3 nucleotide sequence: TGTGCTAGTTTACCGGGAGGGCCGGGGGAGCAGTACTTC. The rearrangement links TRBV12-5 to TRBJ2-7; 8 positions agree with TRBD2. Looked up from germline, CDR1 is LGHNT and CDR2 is FRNRAP. The CDR3 contains 13 residues. V gave up 8 bases and J gave up 7 bases; unmatched junction bases: 10.

The CDR3 coding sequence is TGTGCCAGCAGCTTAGGACAGGGTGAGATCTACGAGCAGTACTTC. It is translated as CASSLGQGEIYEQYF. The chain joins TRBV7-2 to TRBJ2-7; 7 nucleotides line up with TRBD1. The ends lost 1 base at V and 3 bases at J; junction bases unmatched: 6. The CDR3 sequence is 15 residues long. The germline CDR1 and CDR2 sequences are SGHTA and FQGNSA.

This rearrangement joins TRBV11-3 to TRBJ1-3, with 9 nucleotides matching TRBD1. Germline V gene lookup returns CDR1 SGHNT and CDR2 YENEEA. The CDR3 extends over 15 amino acids. The junction had 3 bases not matched to a gene; V was cut back by 6 bases and J by 0 bases. CDR3 loop: CASSYRGPSGNTIYF. The CDR3 nucleotides are TGTGCCAGCAGTTACAGGGGGCCCTCTGGAAACACCATATATTTT.

This chain links TRBV11-2 with TRBJ1-1; the D is unclear. Germline CDR1 reads SGHAT; CDR2 reads FQNNGV. Trimming removed 6 bases from V and 1 base from J, with 18 bases in between. The CDR3 covers 16 residues. CDR3 bases: TGTGCCAGCAGACTAACCCCCAAGGAGGGGAACACTGAAGCTTTCTTT. Its translation is CASRLTPKEGNTEAFF. The entire variable domain, with the rest obtained from reference TRBV11-2 and TRBJ1-1, is as follows: EAGVAQSPRYKIIEKRQSVAFWCNPISGHATLYWYQQILGQGPKLLIQFQNNGVVDDSQLPKDRFSAERLKGVDSTLKIQPAKLEDSAVYLCASRLTPKEGNTEAFFGQGTRLTVV.

This clone was counted a single time. This chain uses TRBV28 with TRBJ1-5, with 7 positions matching TRBD1. The germline V gene encodes CDR1 MDHEN and CDR2 SYDVKM. The CDR3 is 17 residues long. V dropped 1 base and J dropped 5; count of bases not matched to a gene: 11. CDR3: CASSLYRQGPYHQPQHF. Here the CDR3 DNA reads TGTGCCAGCAGTTTATACCGACAGGGACCTTATCATCAGCCCCAGCATTTT.

The chain is built from TRBV4-3 and TRBJ1-2; TRBD1 agrees at 9 bases. The V and J ends lost 4 bases and 4 bases, in that order; junction bases with no gene match: 4. This CDR3 spans 14 amino acids. Germline V gives CDR1 LGHNA, CDR2 YSLEER. The CDR3 region is CASSRDRAGYGYTF. Written as DNA, the CDR3 is TGCGCCAGCAGCCGGGACAGGGCCGGCTATGGCTACACCTTC.

This chain uses TRBV18 with TRBJ2-1; 9 bases map to TRBD1. Germline V CDR1 and CDR2: KGHSH, LQKENI. Unmatched junction bases numbered 4, after V lost 3 bases and J lost 7 bases. The CDR3 is 14 residues long. The CDR3 bases are TGTGCCAGCTCACCCGGGACAGGGAAGAATGAGCAGTTCTTC. This gives the protein CASSPGTGKNEQFF.